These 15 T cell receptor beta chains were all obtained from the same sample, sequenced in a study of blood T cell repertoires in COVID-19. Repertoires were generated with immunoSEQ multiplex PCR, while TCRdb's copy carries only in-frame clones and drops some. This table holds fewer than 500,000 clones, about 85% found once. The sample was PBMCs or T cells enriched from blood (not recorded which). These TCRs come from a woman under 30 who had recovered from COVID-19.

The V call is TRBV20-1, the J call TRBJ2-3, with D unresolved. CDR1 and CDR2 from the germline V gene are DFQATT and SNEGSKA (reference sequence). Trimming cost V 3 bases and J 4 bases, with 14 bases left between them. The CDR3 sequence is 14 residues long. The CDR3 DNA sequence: TGCAGTGCTAGTAAGTCCCTTGGGCCAGATACGCAGTATTTT. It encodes CSASKSLGPDTQYF.

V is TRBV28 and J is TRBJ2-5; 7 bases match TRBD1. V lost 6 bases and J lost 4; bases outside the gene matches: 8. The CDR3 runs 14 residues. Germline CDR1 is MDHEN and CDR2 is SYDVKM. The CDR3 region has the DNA TGTGCCAGCAGCCCTGACAGGGTCCGAGAGACCCAGTACTTC. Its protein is CASSPDRVRETQYF.

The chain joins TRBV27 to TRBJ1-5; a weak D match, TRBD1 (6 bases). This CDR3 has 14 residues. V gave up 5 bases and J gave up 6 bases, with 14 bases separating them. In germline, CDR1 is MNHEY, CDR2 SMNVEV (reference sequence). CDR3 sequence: CASSLQPRGQPQHF. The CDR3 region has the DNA TGTGCCAGCAGTCTACAACCCAGGGGTCAGCCCCAGCATTTT.

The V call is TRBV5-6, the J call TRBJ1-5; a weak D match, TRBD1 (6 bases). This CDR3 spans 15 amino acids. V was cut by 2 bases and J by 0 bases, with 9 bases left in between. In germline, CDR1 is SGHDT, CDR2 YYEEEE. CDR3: CASSFRQDSNQPQHF. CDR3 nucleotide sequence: TGTGCCAGCAGCTTTAGACAGGATAGCAATCAGCCCCAGCATTTT.

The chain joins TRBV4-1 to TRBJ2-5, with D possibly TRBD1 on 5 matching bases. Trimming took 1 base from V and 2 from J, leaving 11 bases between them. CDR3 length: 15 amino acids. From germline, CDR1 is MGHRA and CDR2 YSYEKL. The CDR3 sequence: CASSQGQGSQETQYF. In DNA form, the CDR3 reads TGCGCCAGCAGCCAAGGGCAGGGTAGTCAAGAGACCCAGTACTTC.

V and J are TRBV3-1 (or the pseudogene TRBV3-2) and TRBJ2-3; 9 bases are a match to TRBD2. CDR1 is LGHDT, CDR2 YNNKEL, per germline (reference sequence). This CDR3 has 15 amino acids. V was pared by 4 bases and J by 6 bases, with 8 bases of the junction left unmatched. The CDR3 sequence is CASSPASGGIDTQYF. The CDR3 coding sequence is TGTGCCAGCAGCCCTGCCAGCGGGGGGATCGATACGCAGTATTTT.

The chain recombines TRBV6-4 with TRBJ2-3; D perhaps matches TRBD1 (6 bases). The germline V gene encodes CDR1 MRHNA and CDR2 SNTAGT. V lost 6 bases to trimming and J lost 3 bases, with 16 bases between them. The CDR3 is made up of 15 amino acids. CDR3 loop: CASSGLGGSTDTQYF. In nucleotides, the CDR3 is TGTGCCAGCAGCGGTCTAGGGGGTTCTACAGATACGCAGTATTTT.

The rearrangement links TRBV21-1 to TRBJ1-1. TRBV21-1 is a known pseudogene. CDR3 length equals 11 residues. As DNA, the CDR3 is TGTGCCAGCAGCAAAGGCCGGGAGGCTTTCTTT. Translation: CASSKGREAFF.

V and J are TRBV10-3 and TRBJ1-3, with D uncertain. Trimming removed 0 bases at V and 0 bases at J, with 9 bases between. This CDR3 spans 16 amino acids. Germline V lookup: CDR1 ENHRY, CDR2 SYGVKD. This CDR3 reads CAISESELYSGNTIYF. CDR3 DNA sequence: TGTGCCATCAGTGAGTCAGAACTTTACTCTGGAAACACCATATATTTT.

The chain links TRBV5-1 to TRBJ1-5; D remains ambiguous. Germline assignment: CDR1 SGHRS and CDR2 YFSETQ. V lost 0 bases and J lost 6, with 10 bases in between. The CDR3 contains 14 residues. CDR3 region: CASSLGGSGQPQHF. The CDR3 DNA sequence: TGCGCCAGCAGCTTGGGAGGGTCGGGTCAGCCCCAGCATTTT.

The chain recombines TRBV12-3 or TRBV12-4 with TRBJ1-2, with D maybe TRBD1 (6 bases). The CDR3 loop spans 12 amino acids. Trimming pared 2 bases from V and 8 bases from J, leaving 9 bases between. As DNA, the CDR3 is TGTGCCAGCAGTTTATGGGGGGGCGGCTACACCTTC. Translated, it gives CASSLWGGGYTF.

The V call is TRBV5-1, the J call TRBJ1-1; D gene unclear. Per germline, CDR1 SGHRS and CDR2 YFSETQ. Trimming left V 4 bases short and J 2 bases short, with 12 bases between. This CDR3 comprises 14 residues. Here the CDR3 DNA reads TGCGCCAGCAGCGTAGCGGGGATAAACACTGAAGCTTTCTTT. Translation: CASSVAGINTEAFF.

The CDR3 reads CASSSGNQPQHF. The CDR3 nucleotides read TGTGCCAGCAGCTCAGGGAATCAGCCCCAGCATTTT. The rearrangement joins TRBV2 to TRBJ1-5, with a tentative D call TRBD1 (5 bases). Trimming stripped 6 bases from V and 4 bases from J, with 7 bases between. Per the germline V gene, CDR1 is SNHLY and CDR2 is FYNNEI. This CDR3 has 12 amino acids.

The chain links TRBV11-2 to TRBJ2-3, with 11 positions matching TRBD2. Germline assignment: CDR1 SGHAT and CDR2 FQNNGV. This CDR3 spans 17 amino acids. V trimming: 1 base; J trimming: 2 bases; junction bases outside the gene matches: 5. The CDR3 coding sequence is TGTGCCAGCAGCTTAGGTATTAGCGGGGGGGCCACAGATACGCAGTATTTT. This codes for CASSLGISGGATDTQYF. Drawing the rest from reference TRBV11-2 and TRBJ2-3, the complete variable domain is EAGVAQSPRYKIIEKRQSVAFWCNPISGHATLYWYQQILGQGPKLLIQFQNNGVVDDSQLPKDRFSAERLKGVDSTLKIQPAKLEDSAVYLCASSLGISGGATDTQYFGPGTRLTVL.

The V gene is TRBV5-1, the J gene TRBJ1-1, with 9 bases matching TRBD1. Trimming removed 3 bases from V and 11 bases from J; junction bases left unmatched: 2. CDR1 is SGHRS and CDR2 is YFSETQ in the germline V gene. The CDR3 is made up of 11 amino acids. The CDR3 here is CASSSGQGAFF. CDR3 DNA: TGCGCCAGCAGCTCCGGACAGGGGGCTTTCTTT.